The text below deals with one T cell receptor (beta chain). A clone one base away is much larger, so this may be a read error. The CDR3 is 15 amino acids. CDR1 is KGHSH and CDR2 is LQKENI in the germline V gene. Trimming removed 4 bases at V and 6 bases at J, with 18 bases between. This record belongs to a study of T cells in Graves' hyperthyroidism and ophthalmopathy. The diagnoses drew upon clinical symptoms, serum thyroxine and TRAb, thyroid ultrasound and orbital computed tomography. The source material, RNA transcripts, was used to amplify TCR beta CDR3 regions. The study used the HTBI primer set for a first-round RT-PCR of the TCR CDR3. TCRdb reanalysed the multiplex PCR reads using MiXCR and keeps one entry per CDR3 protein. The sample lists under 750,000 distinct CDR3 sequences; over 15% were seen once.

The chain employs TRBV18 and TRBJ1-2, with D maybe TRBD1 (5 bases). The receptor comes from a woman between 50 and 59 years old with Graves' hyperthyroidism that later progressed to Graves' ophthalmopathy. Sequencing was carried out using blood. In DNA form, the CDR3 reads TGTGCCAGCTCACAGTCCGAGGGGATGAACCATGGCTACACCTTC. Its protein is CASSQSEGMNHGYTF. Complete variable domain (other parts from reference TRBV18 and TRBJ1-2): NAGVMQNPRHLVRRRGQEARLRCSPMKGHSHVYWYRQLPEEGLKFMVYLQKENIIDESGMPKERFSAEFPKEGPSILRIQQVVRGDSAAYFCASSQSEGMNHGYTFGSGTRLTVV.